This T cell receptor (beta chain) was documented in a study of blood T cell repertoires in COVID-19. Original handling: Amplification from reference gene primers served as the basis for estimated nucleated cell counts. Profiled with immunoSEQ multiplex PCR; TCRdb holds only in-frame clones, not every one. Clone size and the V and J calls come from that table; the DNA yielded D and trimming. The table shows some 150,000 clones, with around 90% occurring only once. The germline V gene encodes CDR1 KGHSH and CDR2 LQKENI. This CDR3 region has 16 residues. The junction had 4 bases not matched to a gene; V was cut back by 3 bases and J by 1 base.

The receptor comes from a woman in her forties or fifties with acute or convalescent COVID-19. This chain connects TRBV18 to TRBJ2-3; 10 bases map to TRBD1. Sequences were obtained from peripheral blood. As DNA, the CDR3 is TGTGCCAGCTCACCCCGGGACAGGGGCGGCACAGATACGCAGTATTTT. Translation: CASSPRDRGGTDTQYF.